A selection of T cell receptor beta chains follows, all from one sample in a study of cytomegalovirus exposure and HLA in healthy donors. Assay used: immunoSEQ multiplex PCR; TCRdb lists only in-frame clones, some missing. The table has about 280,000 clones, roughly 90% seen once. The sequenced sample consisted of PBMCs. The receptors derive from a woman aged 18-29 years in good health and CMV-seronegative. CDR3s include the opening cysteine and the closing phenylalanine or tryptophan. The D gene is left open where the match is weak. Size values are once, few and many counts, or a class for expanded clones, and some rows have none.

TRBD1	TRBV7-9	few	TRBJ1-1	CASSLRQGPLTEAFF	TGTGCCAGCAGCCTGAGACAGGGACCGCTCACTGAAGCTTTCTTT
TRBD1	TRBV18	-	TRBJ2-2	CASSQGTDTGELFF	TGTGCCAGCTCCCAGGGGACAGATACCGGGGAGCTGTTTTTT
TRBD2	TRBV9	-	TRBJ2-3	CASATGRGADTQYF	TGTGCCTCCGCCACCGGGCGGGGGGCAGATACGCAGTATTTT
-	TRBV18	few	TRBJ1-6	CASSLGWRDNSPLHF	TGTGCCAGCTCACTCGGATGGAGGGATAATTCACCCCTCCACTTT
-	TRBV2	-	TRBJ1-1	CASSPQGIMNTEAFF	TGTGCCAGCAGTCCACAGGGAATCATGAACACTGAAGCTTTCTTT
-	TRBV9	-	TRBJ1-1	CASSPREGEGGGAFF	TGTGCCAGCAGCCCCCGAGAGGGAGAGGGGGGGGGAGCTTTCTTT
TRBD1	TRBV27	-	TRBJ1-4	CASSPDLPTGGFHEKLFF	TGTGCCAGCAGTCCCGACCTGCCGACAGGGGGCTTCCATGAAAAACTGTTTTTT
-	TRBV4-2	-	TRBJ2-3	CASSQETRDTDTQYF	TGTGCCAGCAGCCAAGAGACCCGGGACACAGATACGCAGTATTTT
-	TRBV27	-	TRBJ2-6	CASSLGIGAGANVLTF	TGTGCCAGCAGTTTAGGGATAGGGGCTGGGGCCAACGTCCTGACTTTC
TRBD1	TRBV6-5	-	TRBJ2-7	CASSLGQGLSYEQYF	TGTGCCAGCAGTTTAGGACAGGGCCTCTCCTACGAGCAGTACTTC
TRBD1	TRBV27	-	TRBJ1-4	CASSSRTGLNEKLFF	TGTGCCAGCAGTTCCAGGACAGGCCTTAATGAAAAACTGTTTTTT
-	TRBV30	-	TRBJ2-7	CAWRGGASYEQYF	TGTGCCTGGAGGGGGGGGGCCTCCTACGAGCAGTACTTC
-	TRBV5-4	-	TRBJ2-2	CASSLRGPVTRYTGELFF	TGTGCCAGCAGCTTGAGAGGCCCGGTGACCCGATACACCGGGGAGCTGTTTTTT
TRBD1	TRBV5-1	-	TRBJ1-4	CASRTGGSTTNEKLFF	TGCGCCAGCAGGACAGGGGGTTCTACAACTAATGAAAAACTGTTTTTT
-	TRBV27	-	TRBJ1-4	CASRRTARDEKLFF	TGTGCCAGCAGACGGACAGCCCGGGATGAAAAACTGTTTTTT
-	TRBV7-7	-	TRBJ1-2	CASSLAQGGEYGYTF	TGTGCCAGCAGCTTAGCTCAGGGAGGGGAGTATGGCTACACCTTC
TRBD2	TRBV6-5	-	TRBJ2-1	CASSYGGDPYNEQFF	TGTGCCAGCAGTTACGGGGGGGATCCGTACAATGAGCAGTTCTTC
-	TRBV6-5	-	TRBJ1-1	CASSFQGPNTEAFF	TGTGCCAGCAGTTTCCAGGGCCCGAACACTGAAGCTTTCTTT
TRBD2	TRBV9	-	TRBJ2-7	CASSASGGSYEQYF	TGTGCCAGCAGCGCCAGCGGGGGGTCCTACGAGCAGTACTTC
-	TRBV19	-	TRBJ1-1	CASTQGGSEAFF	TGTGCCAGTACCCAGGGTGGTTCTGAAGCTTTCTTT
TRBD1	TRBV6-5	-	TRBJ2-5	CASSSTTGAGETQYF	TGTGCCAGCAGTTCGACGACAGGGGCAGGAGAGACCCAGTACTTC
-	TRBV11-2	-	TRBJ1-2	CASSSGLNYGYTF	TGTGCCAGCAGCTCTGGACTAAACTATGGCTACACCTTC
-	TRBV5-6	once	TRBJ1-2	CASSFSLRNYGYTF	TGTGCCAGCAGCTTTAGTTTGAGGAACTATGGCTACACCTTC
-	TRBV6-1	-	TRBJ1-2	CASSWGHGYTF	TGTGCCAGCAGTTGGGGGCATGGCTACACCTTC
-	TRBV13	-	TRBJ1-1	CASSFAGVPGGTEAFF	TGTGCCAGCAGCTTCGCGGGGGTCCCTGGGGGCACTGAAGCTTTCTTT
-	TRBV5-5	-	TRBJ1-1	CASSWTDVNEAFF	TGTGCCAGCAGCTGGACAGACGTTAATGAAGCTTTCTTT
TRBD1	TRBV27	-	TRBJ1-6	CASRNRQGARYSPLHF	TGTGCCAGCAGAAATAGACAGGGAGCAAGGTATTCACCCCTCCACTTT
TRBD2	TRBV7-2	-	TRBJ2-3	CASSLPRLAEDTQYF	TGTGCCAGCAGCTTACCCAGACTAGCGGAGGATACGCAGTATTTT
-	TRBV5-1	-	TRBJ1-2	CASSRGGNAGSDGYTF	TGCGCCAGCAGCCGGGGGGGGAACGCGGGGTCGGATGGCTACACCTTC
-	TRBV29-1	-	TRBJ2-7	CSVSPDRRGEQYF	TGCAGCGTTTCCCCCGACAGGCGAGGCGAGCAGTACTTC
-	TRBV11-2	-	TRBJ2-4	CASTPVGAAKNIQYF	TGTGCCAGCACCCCTGTGGGGGCAGCCAAAAACATTCAGTACTTC
-	TRBV7-9	-	TRBJ1-4	CASSPTGPTSEKLFF	TGTGCCAGCAGCCCCACAGGGCCAACCAGCGAAAAACTGTTTTTT
TRBD1	TRBV2	-	TRBJ1-1	CARRGGMNTEAFF	TGTGCCAGGCGAGGGGGCATGAACACTGAAGCTTTCTTT
-	TRBV5-1	few	TRBJ1-4	CASSLSGERGEKLFF	TGCGCCAGCAGCTTGAGTGGGGAACGGGGTGAAAAACTGTTTTTT
TRBD1	TRBV19	-	TRBJ1-1	CASSAGDRGWAEAFF	TGTGCCAGTAGTGCCGGGGACAGGGGGTGGGCTGAAGCTTTCTTT
TRBD1	TRBV4-1	-	TRBJ1-1	CASSQRGQRNTEAFF	TGCGCCAGCAGCCAGAGGGGGCAGAGGAACACTGAAGCTTTCTTT
-	TRBV19	-	TRBJ1-5	CATGLDQPQHF	TGTGCTACAGGGTTGGATCAGCCCCAGCATTTT
-	TRBV6-1	-	TRBJ2-7	CASSIPGGDEQYF	TGTGCCAGCAGTATACCTGGGGGCGACGAGCAGTACTTC
TRBD1	TRBV30	-	TRBJ2-7	CAWSKGRGYTEQYF	TGTGCCTGGAGTAAGGGCAGGGGGTATACCGAGCAGTACTTC
-	TRBV6-5	-	TRBJ2-7	CASSSLYEQYF	TGTGCCAGCAGTTCGCTATACGAGCAGTACTTC
-	TRBV7-2	-	TRBJ2-2	CASSLNSNPVPGELFF	TGTGCCAGCAGCTTAAACTCAAACCCGGTGCCCGGGGAGCTGTTTTTT
-	TRBV25-1	-	TRBJ1-6	CASSETGDYNSPLHF	TGTGCCAGCAGTGAGACGGGAGACTATAATTCACCCCTCCACTTT
TRBD1	TRBV18	-	TRBJ1-1	CASSLGTGDYTEAFF	TGTGCCAGCTCACTCGGGACAGGGGATTATACTGAAGCTTTCTTT
TRBD1	TRBV6-5	-	TRBJ1-2	CASSYFRTGLGYGYTF	TGTGCCAGCAGTTATTTTAGGACAGGACTTGGTTATGGCTACACCTTC
-	TRBV6-1	-	TRBJ1-6	CASSVATGSYPNSPLHF	TGTGCCAGCAGTGTTGCAACAGGGAGCTATCCGAATTCACCCCTCCACTTT
TRBD2	TRBV6-5	-	TRBJ2-6	CASQRGGDGANVLTF	TGTGCCAGCCAGCGGGGGGGGGACGGGGCCAACGTCCTGACTTTC
TRBD2	TRBV7-6	-	TRBJ2-7	CASSLETSGSYEQYF	TGTGCCAGCAGCTTAGAGACTAGCGGGTCCTACGAGCAGTACTTC
TRBD1	TRBV6-6	-	TRBJ2-3	CASSFTGVSVADTQYF	TGTGCCAGCAGTTTCACAGGGGTCTCGGTCGCAGATACGCAGTATTTT
-	TRBV6-6	once	TRBJ2-7	CASNTGRDFTYEQYF	TGTGCCAGCAACACAGGCCGGGACTTCACCTACGAGCAGTACTTC
TRBD1	TRBV18	-	TRBJ1-2	CASSGDRDDGYTF	TGTGCCAGCTCAGGGGACAGGGATGATGGCTACACCTTC
-	TRBV7-2	-	TRBJ1-1	CASSATAVNTEAFF	TGTGCCAGCAGCGCCACGGCGGTGAACACTGAAGCTTTCTTT
TRBD2	TRBV5-1	-	TRBJ2-1	CASSRLAGDKYNEQFF	TGCGCCAGCAGCAGACTAGCGGGGGACAAGTACAATGAGCAGTTCTTC
-	TRBV27	-	TRBJ1-1	CASRAGANTEAFF	TGTGCCAGCAGGGCAGGGGCCAACACTGAAGCTTTCTTT
-	TRBV11-3	-	TRBJ2-5	CASSSEGGEETQYF	TGTGCCAGCAGCTCCGAGGGGGGGGAAGAGACCCAGTACTTC
-	TRBV7-2	-	TRBJ2-6	CASRMRGRSGANVLTF	TGTGCCAGCAGAATGAGAGGGCGCTCTGGGGCCAACGTCCTGACTTTC
-	TRBV30	-	TRBJ2-3	CAWRRDFDTGNTQYF	TGTGCCTGGAGACGGGATTTCGACACAGGGAATACGCAGTATTTT
-	TRBV9	-	TRBJ2-7	CASSGTGTNYEQYF	TGTGCCAGCAGCGGGACCGGGACAAACTACGAGCAGTACTTC
-	TRBV30	-	TRBJ1-1	CAWETGTEAFF	TGTGCCTGGGAGACAGGCACTGAAGCTTTCTTT
-	TRBV30	-	TRBJ1-6	CAWTTGPSPLHF	TGTGCCTGGACTACAGGGCCATCACCCCTCCACTTT